This T cell receptor beta chain was captured in a study of PD-1 blockade in classical Hodgkin lymphoma. Study background: Patients were treated with nivolumab at 3 mg/kg, and this was given intravenously every 2 weeks.

Study-level findings and limits: Reports described newly diagnosed patients as having lower baseline TCR diversity than healthy donors. Whatever underlies the repertoire differences (possibly disease activity or prior therapy) remains undefined.

Germline V gives CDR1 SGHKS, CDR2 YYEKEE (reference sequence). V lost 0 bases and J 2 bases, leaving 12 bases between the germline ends. The CDR3 consists of 15 residues. Time point defined: cycle 4 day 1 (C4D1), after more than five weeks of nivolumab. Each of the patients experienced relapse following autologous stem cell transplantation, and their brentuximab vedotin exposure differed. Libraries were prepared by immunoSEQ multiplex PCR; TCRdb keeps only in-frame clonotypes and omits some of them. The data contain some 93,000 clones, under 85% of them singletons. A word on this clone: The target antigen is unknown.

J is TRBJ2-7 and V is TRBV5-5; the D is unclear. The sequenced sample was peripheral blood mononuclear cells (PBMCs), obtained before the fourth cycle of nivolumab. This receptor was identified in a human donor with classical Hodgkin lymphoma. The CDR3 loop reads CASSLGHLGAYEQYF. The DNA of the CDR3 is TGTGCCAGCAGCTTGGGACATCTTGGGGCCTACGAGCAGTACTTC.